This TCR beta chain was sequenced during a study of blood T cell repertoires in COVID-19. Study as a whole: Italy, Spain and the United States were the sources of the convalescent and acute COVID-19 samples. T cells, B-cell-depleted T cells, or PBMCs supplied cDNA or gDNA.

Unmatched junction bases numbered 18, after V lost 4 bases and J lost 10 bases. The CDR3 is made up of 16 amino acids. The germline V gene has CDR1 GTSNPN and CDR2 SVGIG (reference sequence). Profiled with immunoSEQ multiplex PCR; TCRdb holds only in-frame clones, not every one. The top ten hold roughly an eighth of the sample, which has about 200,000 clones, more than 65% seen once. The sample taken for sequencing was peripheral blood. The V and J genes are TRBV30 and TRBJ2-1, with 8 bases aligning to TRBD2. The sequence derives from a human donor in a cohort sampled during active COVID-19. The CDR3 loop reads CAWNSSGGRRKREQFF. DNA of the CDR3: TGTGCCTGGAACTCATCGGGCGGGAGGAGAAAACGGGAGCAGTTCTTC. Looking up the rest from reference TRBV30 and TRBJ2-1 gives the full variable domain: SQTIHQWPATLVQPVGSPLSLECTVEGTSNPNLYWYRQAAGRGLQLLFYSVGIGQISSEVPQNLSASRPQDRQFILSSKKLLLSDSGFYLCAWNSSGGRRKREQFFGPGTRLTVL.